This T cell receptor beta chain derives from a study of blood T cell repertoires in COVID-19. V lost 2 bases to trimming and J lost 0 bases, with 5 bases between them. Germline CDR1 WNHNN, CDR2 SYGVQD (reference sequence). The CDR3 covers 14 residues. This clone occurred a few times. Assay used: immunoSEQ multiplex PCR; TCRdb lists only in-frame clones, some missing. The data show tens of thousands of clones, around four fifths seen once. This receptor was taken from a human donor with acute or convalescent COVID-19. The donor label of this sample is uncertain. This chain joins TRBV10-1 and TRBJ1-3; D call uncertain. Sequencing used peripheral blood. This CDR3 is CASSEPFSGNTIYF. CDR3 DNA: TGCGCCAGCAGTGAGCCCTTCTCTGGAAACACCATATATTTT.